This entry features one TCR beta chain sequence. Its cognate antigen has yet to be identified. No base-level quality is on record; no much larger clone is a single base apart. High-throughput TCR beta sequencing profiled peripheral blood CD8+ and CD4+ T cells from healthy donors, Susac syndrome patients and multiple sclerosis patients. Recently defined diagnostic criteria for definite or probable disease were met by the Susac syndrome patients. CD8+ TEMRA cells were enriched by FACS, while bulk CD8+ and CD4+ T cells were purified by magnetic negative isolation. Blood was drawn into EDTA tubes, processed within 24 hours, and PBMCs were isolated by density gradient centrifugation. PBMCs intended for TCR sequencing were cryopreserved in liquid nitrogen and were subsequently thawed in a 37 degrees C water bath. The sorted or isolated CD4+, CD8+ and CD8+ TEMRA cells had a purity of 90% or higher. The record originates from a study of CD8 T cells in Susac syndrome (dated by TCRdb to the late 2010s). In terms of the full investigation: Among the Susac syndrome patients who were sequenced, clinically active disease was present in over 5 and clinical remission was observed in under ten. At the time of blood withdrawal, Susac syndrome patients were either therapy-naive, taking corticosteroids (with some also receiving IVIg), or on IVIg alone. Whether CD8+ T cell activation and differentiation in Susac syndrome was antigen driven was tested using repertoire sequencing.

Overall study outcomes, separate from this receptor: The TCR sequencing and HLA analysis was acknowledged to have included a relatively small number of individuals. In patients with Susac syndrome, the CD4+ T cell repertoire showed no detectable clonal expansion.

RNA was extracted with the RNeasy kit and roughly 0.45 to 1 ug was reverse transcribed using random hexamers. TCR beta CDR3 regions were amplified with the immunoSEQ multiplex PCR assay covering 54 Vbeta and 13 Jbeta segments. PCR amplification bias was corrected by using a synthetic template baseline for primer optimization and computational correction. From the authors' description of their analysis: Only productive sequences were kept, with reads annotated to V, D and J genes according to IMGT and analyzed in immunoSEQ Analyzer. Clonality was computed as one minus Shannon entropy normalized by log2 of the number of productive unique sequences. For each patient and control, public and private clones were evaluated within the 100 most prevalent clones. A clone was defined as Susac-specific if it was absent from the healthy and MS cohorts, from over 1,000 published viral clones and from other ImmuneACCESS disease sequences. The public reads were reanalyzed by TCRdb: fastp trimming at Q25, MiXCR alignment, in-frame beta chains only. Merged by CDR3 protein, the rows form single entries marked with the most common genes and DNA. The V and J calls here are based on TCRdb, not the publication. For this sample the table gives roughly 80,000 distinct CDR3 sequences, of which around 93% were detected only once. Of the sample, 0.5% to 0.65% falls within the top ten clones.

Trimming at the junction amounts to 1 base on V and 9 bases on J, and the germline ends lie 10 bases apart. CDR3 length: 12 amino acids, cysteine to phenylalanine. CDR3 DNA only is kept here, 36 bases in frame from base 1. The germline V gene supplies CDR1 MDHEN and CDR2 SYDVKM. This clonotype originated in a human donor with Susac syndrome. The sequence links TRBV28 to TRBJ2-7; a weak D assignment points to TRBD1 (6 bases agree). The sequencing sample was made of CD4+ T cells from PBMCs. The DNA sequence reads TGTGCCAGCAGTTTATCAGGGGTGAGGCAGTACTTC. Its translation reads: CASSLSGVRQYF.